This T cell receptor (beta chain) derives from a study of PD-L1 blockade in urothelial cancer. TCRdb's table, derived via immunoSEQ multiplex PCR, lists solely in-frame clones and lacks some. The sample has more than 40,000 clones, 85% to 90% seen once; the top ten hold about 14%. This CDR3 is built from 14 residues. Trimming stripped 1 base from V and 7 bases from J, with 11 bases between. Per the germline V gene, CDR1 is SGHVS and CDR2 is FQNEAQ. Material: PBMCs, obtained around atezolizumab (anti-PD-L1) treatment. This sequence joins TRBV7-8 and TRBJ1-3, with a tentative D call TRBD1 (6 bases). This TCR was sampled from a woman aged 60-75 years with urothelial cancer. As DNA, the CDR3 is TGTGCCAGCAGCTTAGTTACAGGGCGTAACACCATATATTTT. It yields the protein CASSLVTGRNTIYF.